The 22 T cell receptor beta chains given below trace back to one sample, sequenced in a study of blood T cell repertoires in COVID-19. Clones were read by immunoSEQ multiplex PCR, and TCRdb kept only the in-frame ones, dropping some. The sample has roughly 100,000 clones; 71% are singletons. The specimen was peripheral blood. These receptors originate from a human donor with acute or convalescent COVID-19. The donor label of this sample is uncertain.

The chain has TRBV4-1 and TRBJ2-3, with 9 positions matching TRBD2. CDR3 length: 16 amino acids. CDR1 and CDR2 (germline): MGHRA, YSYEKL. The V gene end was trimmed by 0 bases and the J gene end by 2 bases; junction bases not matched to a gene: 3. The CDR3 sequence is CASSQDGGGATDTQYF. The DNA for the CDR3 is TGCGCCAGCAGCCAAGATGGCGGGGGGGCCACAGATACGCAGTATTTT.

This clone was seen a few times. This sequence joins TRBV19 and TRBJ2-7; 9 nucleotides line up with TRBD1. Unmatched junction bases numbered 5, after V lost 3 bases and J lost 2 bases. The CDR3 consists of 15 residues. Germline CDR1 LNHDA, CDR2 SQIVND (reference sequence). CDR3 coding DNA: TGTGCCAGTAGTATGGGACAGGGAGGGCCCTACGAGCAGTACTTC. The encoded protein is CASSMGQGGPYEQYF.

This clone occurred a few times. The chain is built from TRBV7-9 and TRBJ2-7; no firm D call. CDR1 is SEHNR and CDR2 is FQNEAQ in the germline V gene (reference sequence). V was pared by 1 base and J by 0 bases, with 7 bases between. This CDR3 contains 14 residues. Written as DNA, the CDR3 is TGTGCCAGCAGCTTAGGAGCGAGCTCCTACGAGCAGTACGTC. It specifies CASSLGASSYEQYV.

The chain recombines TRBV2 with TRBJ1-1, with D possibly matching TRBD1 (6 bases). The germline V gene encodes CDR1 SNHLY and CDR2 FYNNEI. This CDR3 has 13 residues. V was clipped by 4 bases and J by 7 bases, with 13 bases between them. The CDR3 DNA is TGTGCCAGCAGTGCCAGGGGAACGGGTGAAGCTTTCTTT. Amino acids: CASSARGTGEAFF.

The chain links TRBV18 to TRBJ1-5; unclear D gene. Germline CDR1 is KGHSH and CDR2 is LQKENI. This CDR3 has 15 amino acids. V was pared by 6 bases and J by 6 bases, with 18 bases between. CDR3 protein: CASSSDFGDRQPQHF. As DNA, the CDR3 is TGTGCCAGCTCGTCGGACTTCGGAGATCGTCAGCCCCAGCATTTT.

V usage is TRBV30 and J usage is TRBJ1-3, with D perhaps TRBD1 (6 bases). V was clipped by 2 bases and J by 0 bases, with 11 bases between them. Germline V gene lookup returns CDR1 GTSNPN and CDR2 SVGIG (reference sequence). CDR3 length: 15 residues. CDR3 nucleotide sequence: TGTGCCTGGAGTTGGACAGAGACCTCTGGAAACACCATATATTTT. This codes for CAWSWTETSGNTIYF.

Here the CDR3 reads CASSLRGGRHEQFF. The CDR3 nucleotides read TGTGCCAGCAGCTTACGGGGGGGCAGGCATGAGCAGTTCTTC. V gene TRBV13 combines with J gene TRBJ2-1, with TRBD2 identical over 8 bases. The junction had 5 bases not matched to a gene; V was cut back by 2 bases and J by 8 bases. This CDR3 has 14 amino acids. Germline assignment: CDR1 PRHDT and CDR2 FYEKMQ (reference sequence).

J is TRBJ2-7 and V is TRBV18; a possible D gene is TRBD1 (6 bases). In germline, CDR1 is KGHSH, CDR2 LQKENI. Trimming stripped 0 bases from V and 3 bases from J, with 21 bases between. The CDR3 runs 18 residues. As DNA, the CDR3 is TGTGCCAGCTCACCACCACGCCTCCCGGGACAAGGATTCTACGAGCAGTACGTC. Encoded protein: CASSPPRLPGQGFYEQYV.

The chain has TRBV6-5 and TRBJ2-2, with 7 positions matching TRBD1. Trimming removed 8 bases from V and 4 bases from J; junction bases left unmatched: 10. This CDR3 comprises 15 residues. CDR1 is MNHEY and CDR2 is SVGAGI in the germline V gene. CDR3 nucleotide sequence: TGTGCCAGCCATGGCAAGGGGGCGCCCACCGGGGAGCTGTTTTTT. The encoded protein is CASHGKGAPTGELFF.

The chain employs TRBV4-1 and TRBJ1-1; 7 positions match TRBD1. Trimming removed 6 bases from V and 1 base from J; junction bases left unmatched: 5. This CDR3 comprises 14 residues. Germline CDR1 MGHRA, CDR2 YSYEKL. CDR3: CASRGQLKNTEAFF. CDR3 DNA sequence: TGCGCCAGCAGGGGACAGCTAAAGAACACTGAAGCTTTCTTT.

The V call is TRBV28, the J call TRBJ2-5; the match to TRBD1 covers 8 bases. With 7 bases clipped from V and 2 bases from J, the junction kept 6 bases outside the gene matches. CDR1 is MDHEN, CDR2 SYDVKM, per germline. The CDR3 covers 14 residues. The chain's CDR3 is CASNPGQAQETQYF. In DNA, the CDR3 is TGTGCCAGCAATCCGGGACAGGCTCAAGAGACCCAGTACTTC.

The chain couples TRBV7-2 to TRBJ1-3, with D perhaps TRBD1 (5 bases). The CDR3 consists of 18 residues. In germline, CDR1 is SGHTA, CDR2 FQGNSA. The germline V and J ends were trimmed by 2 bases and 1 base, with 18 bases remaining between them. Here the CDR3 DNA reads TGTGCCAGCAGCTTATCTGTCTCTAATCGGGGGTCTGGAAACACCATATATTTT. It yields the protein CASSLSVSNRGSGNTIYF.

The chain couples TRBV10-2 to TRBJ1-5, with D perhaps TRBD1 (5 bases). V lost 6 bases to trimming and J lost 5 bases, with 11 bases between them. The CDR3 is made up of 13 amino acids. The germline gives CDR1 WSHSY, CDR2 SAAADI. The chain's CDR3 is CASSVGGDQPQHF. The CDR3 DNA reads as TGCGCCAGCAGCGTGGGGGGGGATCAGCCCCAGCATTTT.

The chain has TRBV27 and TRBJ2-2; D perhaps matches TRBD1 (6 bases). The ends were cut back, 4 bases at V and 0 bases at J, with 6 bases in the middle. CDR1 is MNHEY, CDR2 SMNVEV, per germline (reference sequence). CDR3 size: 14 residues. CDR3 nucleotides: TGTGCCAGCAGTTGGACAGCGAACACCGGGGAGCTGTTTTTT. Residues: CASSWTANTGELFF.

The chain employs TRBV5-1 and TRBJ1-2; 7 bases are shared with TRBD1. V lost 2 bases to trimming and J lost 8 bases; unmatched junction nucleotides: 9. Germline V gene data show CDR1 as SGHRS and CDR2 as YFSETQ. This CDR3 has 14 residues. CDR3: CASSFETQGEGYTF. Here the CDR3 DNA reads TGCGCCAGCAGCTTCGAGACGCAGGGGGAGGGCTACACCTTC.

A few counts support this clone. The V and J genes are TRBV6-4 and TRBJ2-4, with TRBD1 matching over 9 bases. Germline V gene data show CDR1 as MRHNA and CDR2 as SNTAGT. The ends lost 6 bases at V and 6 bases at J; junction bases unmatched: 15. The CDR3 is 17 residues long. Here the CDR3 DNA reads TGTGCCAGCAGGGAATCGGCCACCGGGACAGGGTTAAACATTCAGTACTTC. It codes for CASRESATGTGLNIQYF.

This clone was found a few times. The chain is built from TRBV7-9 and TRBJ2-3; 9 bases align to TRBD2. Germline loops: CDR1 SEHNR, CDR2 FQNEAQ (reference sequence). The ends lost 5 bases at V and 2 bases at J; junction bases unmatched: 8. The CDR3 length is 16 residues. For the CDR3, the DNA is TGTGCCAGCAGCCCCCCTGGCGGGGGGGCCACAGATACGCAGTATTTT. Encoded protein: CASSPPGGGATDTQYF.

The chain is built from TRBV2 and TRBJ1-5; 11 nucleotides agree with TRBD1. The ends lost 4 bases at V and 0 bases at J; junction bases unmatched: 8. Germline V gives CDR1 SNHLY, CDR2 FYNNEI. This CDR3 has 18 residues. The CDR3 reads CASSGRGTGGYSNQPQHF. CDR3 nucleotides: TGTGCCAGCAGTGGACGGGGGACAGGGGGTTATAGCAATCAGCCCCAGCATTTT. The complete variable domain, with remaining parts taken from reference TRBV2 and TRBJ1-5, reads EPEVTQTPSHQVTQMGQEVILRCVPISNHLYFYWYRQILGQKVEFLVSFYNNEISEKSEIFDDQFSVERPDGSNFTLKIRSTKLEDSAMYFCASSGRGTGGYSNQPQHFGDGTRLSIL.

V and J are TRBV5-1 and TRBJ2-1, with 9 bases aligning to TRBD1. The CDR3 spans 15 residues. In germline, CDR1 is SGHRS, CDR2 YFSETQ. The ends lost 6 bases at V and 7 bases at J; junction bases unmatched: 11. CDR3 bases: TGCGCCAGCACCCCCGGGGACAGGGTTGATAATGAGCAGTTCTTC. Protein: CASTPGDRVDNEQFF.

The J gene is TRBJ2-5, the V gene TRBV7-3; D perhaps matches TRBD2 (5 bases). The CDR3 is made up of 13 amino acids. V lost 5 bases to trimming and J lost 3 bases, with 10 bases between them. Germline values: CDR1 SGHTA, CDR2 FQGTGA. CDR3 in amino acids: CASSPTREETQYF. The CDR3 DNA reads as TGTGCCAGCAGCCCGACGAGGGAAGAGACCCAGTACTTC. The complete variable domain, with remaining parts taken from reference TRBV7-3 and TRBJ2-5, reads GAGVSQTPSNKVTEKGKYVELRCDPISGHTALYWYRQSLGQGPEFLIYFQGTGAADDSGLPNDRFFAVRPEGSVSTLKIQRTERGDSAVYLCASSPTREETQYFGPGTRLLVL.

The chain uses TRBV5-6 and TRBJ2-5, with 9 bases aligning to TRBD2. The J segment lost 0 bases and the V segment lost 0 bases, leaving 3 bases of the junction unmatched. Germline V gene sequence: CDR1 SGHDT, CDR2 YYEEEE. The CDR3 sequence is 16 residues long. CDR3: CASSLVTSGYQETQYF. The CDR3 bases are TGTGCCAGCAGCTTGGTGACTAGCGGCTACCAAGAGACCCAGTACTTC.

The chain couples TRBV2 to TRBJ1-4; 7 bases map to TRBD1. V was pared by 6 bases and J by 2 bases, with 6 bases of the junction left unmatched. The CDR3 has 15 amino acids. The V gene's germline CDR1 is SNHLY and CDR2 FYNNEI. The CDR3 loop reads CASSLTGQTNEKLFF. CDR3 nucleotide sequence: TGTGCCAGCAGCCTCACGGGACAGACTAATGAAAAACTGTTTTTT.